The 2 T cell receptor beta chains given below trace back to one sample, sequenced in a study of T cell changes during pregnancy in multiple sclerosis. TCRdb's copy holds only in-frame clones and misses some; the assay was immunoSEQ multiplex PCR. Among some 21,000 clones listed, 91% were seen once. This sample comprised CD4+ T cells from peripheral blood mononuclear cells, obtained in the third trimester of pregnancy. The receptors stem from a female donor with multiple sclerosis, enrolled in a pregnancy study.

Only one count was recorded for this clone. This CDR3 is CASSLGALGNTIYF. Here the CDR3 DNA reads TGCGCCAGCAGCTTGGGGGCTCTGGGAAACACCATATATTTT. This rearrangement joins TRBV5-1 to TRBJ1-3; no reliable D call. Germline CDR1 and CDR2: SGHRS and YFSETQ. CDR3 length equals 14 residues. The V end was cut by 0 bases, the J end by 4 bases, with 8 bases between.

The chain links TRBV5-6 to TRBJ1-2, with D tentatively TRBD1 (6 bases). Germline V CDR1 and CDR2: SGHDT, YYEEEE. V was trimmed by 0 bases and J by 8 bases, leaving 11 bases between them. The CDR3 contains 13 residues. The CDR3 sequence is CASSLVRQVGYTF. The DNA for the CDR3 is TGTGCCAGCAGCTTGGTTCGACAGGTGGGCTACACCTTC.